A single T cell receptor beta chain is shown here with its context. Its antigen remains undetermined. Per-nucleotide qualities are absent, and no much larger clonotype sits a single base away. A distance of 17 bases separates the germline ends of V and J, which lose 1 base and 7 bases respectively. The germline V gene specifies MGHDK as CDR1 and SYGVNS as CDR2. The CDR3 spans 15 residues, from the cysteine through the phenylalanine. The kept DNA is CDR3 alone, 45 bases in frame from the first base. The sample is drawn from a study of T cells in Graves' hyperthyroidism and ophthalmopathy (dated by TCRdb to the late 2010s). About the investigation overall: To identify distinguishing TCR V-J signatures, a discovery cohort of about a hundred patients was used, comprising some 43 with Graves' ophthalmopathy and approximately 57 with stable Graves' hyperthyroidism. Whether ophthalmopathy could be predicted prospectively was tested in an independent validation cohort made up of approximately 19 hyperthyroidism patients plus 17 patients who later progressed to ophthalmopathy. The 100 discovery patients were divided at random into training and test sets in a 7:3 ratio. In addition, the study compared T-cell repertoires in thyroid tissue and in blood from a handful of Graves' hyperthyroidism patients. Following sampling, methimazole starting at 30 mg daily was given to hyperthyroidism patients, and high-dose intravenous methylprednisolone was given to ophthalmopathy patients. According to the paper, TCR Vbeta CDR3 sequencing was carried out on 120 to 150 peripheral blood samples, which came from fewer than 50 ophthalmopathy, some 73 hyperthyroidism and approximately 17 progressor patients.

Stable Graves' hyperthyroidism was defined as the absence of progression to ophthalmopathy over 18 months of follow-up. Hyperthyroidism patients were aged 18 to 65 years and newly diagnosed, with disease duration of less than 2 months. Patients with uncontrolled infections, other autoimmune diseases, pregnancy or lactation were excluded. Clinical symptoms, serum thyroxine and TRAb, thyroid ultrasound, and orbital computed tomography formed the basis for the diagnoses. Total RNA was extracted using Trizol reagent, and RNA quality was assessed on an Agilent 2100 Bioanalyzer. Findings and caveats that apply to the study as a whole: Most expanded thyroid clonotypes (frequency above 0.001) were also detected in blood, suggesting blood repertoires may reflect thyroid immune responses. A 13 V-J signature model separated ophthalmopathy from stable hyperthyroidism, with 87.88% sensitivity and about 81% specificity in cross-validation and 80%/75% in testing. During validation, the model predicted progression to ophthalmopathy a median of approximately 6 months ahead of onset, with approximately 71% sensitivity and more than 72% specificity. No statistical method was used to set the sample size in advance, and investigators knew the group allocation.

The TCR beta CDR3 regions were amplified from RNA transcripts. The first round of RT-PCR for the TCR CDR3 was performed with the HTBI primer set and the Qiagen OneStep RT-PCR kit. Libraries were constructed in a second round of multiplex PCR, after which size selection and purification were performed. Paired-end sequencing of the libraries was performed with 100 bp reads on an Illumina HiSeq2000. From the authors' description of their analysis: Raw data were processed with SOAPnuke, discarding reads with adapters, uncalled bases, mean Phred below 15, or no exact constant-primer or identifier match. High-quality paired reads were merged with COPE v1.2.5, and unique nucleotide sequences were defined as clonotypes. Clonotypes were aligned to IMGT TRBV, TRBD and TRBJ reference segments using MiTCR v1.1. The analysis was restricted to V-J combinations with a frequency above 0.0001, which together covered just over 98% of the repertoires. The TCS score was defined as the ratio of F50 (clonal expansion) to E x V (chaos), calculated using BLOSUM62-based TCRdist between CDR3 peptides within each V-J. Welch's t-statistics and random forest reduced approximately 520 V-J features to roughly 13, which were used in a naive Bayes classifier (R e1071). TCRdb handled the public reads itself, with Q25 trimming in fastp and clone calling in MiXCR, and kept productive beta chains. Every entry covers one CDR3 protein and lists the most common genes and DNA from its rows. TCRdb, not the authors, supplied the V and J calls. Present in this sample are hundreds of thousands of distinct CDR3 sequences, 40% to 55% of which were seen just once. The top ten constitute 8.2% of the sample.

Material: peripheral blood or thyroid tissue (not recorded which). This sequence uses TRBV25-1 and TRBJ2-7; tentative D gene TRBD1, with 5 bases matching. The TCR originated in a woman younger than 35 with Graves' hyperthyroidism. Donor details come from another sample of the same person, matched by shared clones. The CDR3 reads CASSELDKELREQYF. The nucleotide sequence reads TGTGCCAGCAGTGAATTGGACAAAGAGTTACGAGAGCAGTACTTC.